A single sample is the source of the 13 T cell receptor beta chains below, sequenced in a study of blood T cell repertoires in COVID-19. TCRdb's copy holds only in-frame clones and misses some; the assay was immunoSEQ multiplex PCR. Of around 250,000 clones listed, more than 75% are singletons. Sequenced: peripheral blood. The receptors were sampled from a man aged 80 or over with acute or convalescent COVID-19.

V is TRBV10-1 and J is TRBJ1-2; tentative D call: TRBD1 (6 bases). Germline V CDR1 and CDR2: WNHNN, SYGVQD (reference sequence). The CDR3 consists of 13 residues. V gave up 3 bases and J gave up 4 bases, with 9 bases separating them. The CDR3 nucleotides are TGCGCCAGCAGTGAACAGGGATCCTATGGCTACACCTTC. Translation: CASSEQGSYGYTF.

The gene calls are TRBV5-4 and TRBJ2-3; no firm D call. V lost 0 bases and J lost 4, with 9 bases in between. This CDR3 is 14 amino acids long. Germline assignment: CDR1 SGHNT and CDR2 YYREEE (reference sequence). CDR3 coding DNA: TGTGCCAGCAGCTTGGCCCAGGTCCCAGATACGCAGTATTTT. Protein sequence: CASSLAQVPDTQYF.

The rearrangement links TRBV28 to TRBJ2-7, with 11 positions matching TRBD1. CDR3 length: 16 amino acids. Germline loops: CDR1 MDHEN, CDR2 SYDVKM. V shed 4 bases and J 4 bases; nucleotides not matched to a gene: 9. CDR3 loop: CASSSPGTGGRYEQYF. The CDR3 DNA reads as TGTGCCAGCAGTTCCCCGGGGACAGGGGGTCGTTACGAGCAGTACTTC.

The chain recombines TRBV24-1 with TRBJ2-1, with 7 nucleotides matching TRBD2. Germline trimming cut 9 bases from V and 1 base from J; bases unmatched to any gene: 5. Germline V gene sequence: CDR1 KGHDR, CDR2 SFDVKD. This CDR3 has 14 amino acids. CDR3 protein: CATEGGSSYNEQFF. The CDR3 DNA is TGTGCCACCGAGGGCGGGAGTTCCTACAATGAGCAGTTCTTC.

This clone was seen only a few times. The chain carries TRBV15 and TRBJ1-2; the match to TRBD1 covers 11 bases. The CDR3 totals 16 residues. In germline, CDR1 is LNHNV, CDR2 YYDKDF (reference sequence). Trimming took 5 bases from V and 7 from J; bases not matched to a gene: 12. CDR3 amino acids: CATSGTIGQGASGYTF. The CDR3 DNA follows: TGTGCCACCAGCGGTACAATAGGACAGGGGGCGAGTGGCTACACCTTC. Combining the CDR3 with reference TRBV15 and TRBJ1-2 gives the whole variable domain DAMVIQNPRYQVTQFGKPVTLSCSQTLNHNVMYWYQQKSSQAPKLLFHYYDKDFNNEADTPDNFQSRRPNTSFCFLDIRSPGLGDTAMYLCATSGTIGQGASGYTFGSGTRLTVV.

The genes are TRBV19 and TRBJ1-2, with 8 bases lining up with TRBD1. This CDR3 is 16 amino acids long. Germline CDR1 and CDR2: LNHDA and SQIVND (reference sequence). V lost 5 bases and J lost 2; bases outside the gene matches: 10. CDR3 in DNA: TGTGCCAGTAGTCCATCTTGGGACAGGAAAAACTATGGCTACACCTTC. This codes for CASSPSWDRKNYGYTF.

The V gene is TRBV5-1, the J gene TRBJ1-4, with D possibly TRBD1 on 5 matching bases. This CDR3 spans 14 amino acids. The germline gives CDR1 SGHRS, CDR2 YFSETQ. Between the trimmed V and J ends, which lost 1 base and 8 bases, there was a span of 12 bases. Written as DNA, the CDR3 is TGCGCCAGCAGCTTGACAGGTGGGCAGGAAAAACTGTTTTTT. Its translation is CASSLTGGQEKLFF.

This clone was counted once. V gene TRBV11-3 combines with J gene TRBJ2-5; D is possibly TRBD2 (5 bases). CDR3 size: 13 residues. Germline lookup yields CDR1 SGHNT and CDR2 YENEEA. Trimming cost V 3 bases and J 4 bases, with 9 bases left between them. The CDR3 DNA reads TGTGCCAGCAGCTTTAGGGCGGGAGAGACCCAGTACTTC. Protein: CASSFRAGETQYF.

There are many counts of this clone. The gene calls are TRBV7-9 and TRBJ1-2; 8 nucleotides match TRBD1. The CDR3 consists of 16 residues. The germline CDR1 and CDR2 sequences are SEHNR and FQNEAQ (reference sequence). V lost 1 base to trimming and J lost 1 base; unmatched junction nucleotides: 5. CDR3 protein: CASSLEGDRSNYGYTF. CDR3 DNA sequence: TGTGCCAGCAGCTTAGAGGGGGACAGGAGTAACTATGGCTACACCTTC.

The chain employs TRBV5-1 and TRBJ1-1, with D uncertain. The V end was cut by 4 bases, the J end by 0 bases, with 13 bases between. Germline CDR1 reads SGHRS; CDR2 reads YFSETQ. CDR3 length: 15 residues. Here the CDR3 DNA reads TGCGCCAGCAGCCCCGGCAGGATTATGAACACTGAAGCTTTCTTT. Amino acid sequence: CASSPGRIMNTEAFF.

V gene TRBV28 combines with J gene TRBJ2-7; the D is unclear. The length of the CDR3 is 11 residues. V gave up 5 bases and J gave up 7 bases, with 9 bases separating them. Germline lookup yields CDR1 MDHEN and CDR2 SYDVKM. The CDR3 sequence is CASSPFGEQYF. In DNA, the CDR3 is TGTGCCAGCAGTCCTTTCGGGGAGCAGTACTTC.

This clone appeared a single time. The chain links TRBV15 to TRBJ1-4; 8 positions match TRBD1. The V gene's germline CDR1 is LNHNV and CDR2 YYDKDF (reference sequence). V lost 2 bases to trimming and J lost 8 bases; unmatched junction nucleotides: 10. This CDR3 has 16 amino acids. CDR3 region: CATSRPTGAVNEKLFF. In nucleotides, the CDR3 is TGTGCCACCAGCAGACCGACAGGGGCGGTAAACGAAAAACTGTTTTTT.

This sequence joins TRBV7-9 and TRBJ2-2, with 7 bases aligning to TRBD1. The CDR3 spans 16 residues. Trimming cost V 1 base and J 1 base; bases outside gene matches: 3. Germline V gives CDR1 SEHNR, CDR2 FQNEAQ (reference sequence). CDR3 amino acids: CASSLGTGLNTGELFF. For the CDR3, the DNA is TGTGCCAGCAGCTTAGGGACAGGCTTGAACACCGGGGAGCTGTTTTTT.